The clone carrying this T cell receptor (beta chain) has a handful of counts. The antigen remains unidentified. The CDR3 is made up of 17 amino acids. V lost 6 bases to trimming and J lost 0 bases; unmatched junction nucleotides: 11. In TCRdb, the 5' RACE reads were re-called with MiXCR into one record per CDR3 protein. This sample has 150,000 to 200,000 distinct CDR3 sequences, with 10% to 15% found just once. The sample is drawn from a study of CD8 T cells in ankylosing spondylitis. Study-wide results and limits: Disease-linked clones had a CD8+ phenotype and relatively low frequency in peripheral blood.

The V and J genes are TRBV12-3 or TRBV12-4 and TRBJ1-3; the match to TRBD1 covers 7 bases. The receptor was isolated from a female donor with ankylosing spondylitis or in good health (not recorded which). Material: blood, either unsorted or a sorted T cell fraction (not recorded which). In DNA form, the CDR3 reads TGTGCCAGCAGCCCGACGACAGGGCCCCCCTCTGGAAACACCATATATTTT. It specifies CASSPTTGPPSGNTIYF.